A single sample gave rise to the 18 T cell receptor beta chains below, sequenced in a study of post-analysis software for immune sequencing data. Study results and limitations: Elevated frequency relative to controls characterized 4 or 5 TRBV segments in patients, TRBV5-6, TRBV5-1 and TRBV20-1 among them.

TCR beta cDNA libraries had unique molecular identifiers. TCRdb fed the PCR reads into MiXCR, producing one record per CDR3 protein. This repertoire shows about 770,000 distinct CDR3 sequences, roughly 50% found once; its top ten account for roughly 4.5%. No antigen is known for these receptors. Sequencing was carried out using blood. All receptors derive from a girl under 18 with multiple sclerosis.

The chain is built from TRBV7-3 and TRBJ2-1; 12 nucleotides match TRBD2. After removal of 3 bases from V and 8 bases from J, the junction contained 5 bases not matched to a gene. There are 15 residues in the CDR3. The germline CDR1 and CDR2 sequences are SGHTA and FQGTGA. The CDR3 loop reads CASSLTSGSIDEQFF. The CDR3 DNA reads as TGTGCCAGCAGCTTGACTAGCGGGAGCATTGATGAGCAGTTCTTC. Full variable domain (remainder filled in from reference TRBV7-3 and TRBJ2-1): GAGVSQTPSNKVTEKGKYVELRCDPISGHTALYWYRQSLGQGPEFLIYFQGTGAADDSGLPNDRFFAVRPEGSVSTLKIQRTERGDSAVYLCASSLTSGSIDEQFFGPGTRLTVL.

The chain links TRBV20-1 to TRBJ2-5, with D tentatively TRBD1 (6 bases). CDR1 and CDR2 (germline): DFQATT, SNEGSKA (reference sequence). The CDR3 is 15 amino acids. Trimming took 2 bases from V and 2 from J, leaving 15 bases between them. In DNA, the CDR3 is TGCAGTGCTAGACGACGGGACATACAGCAAGAGACCCAGTACTTC. This gives the protein CSARRRDIQQETQYF.

This clonotype appeared a few times. V gene TRBV21-1 combines with J gene TRBJ2-1; the listed D gene, TRBD2, was not tested against the DNA. TRBV21-1 corresponds to a pseudogene. The length of the CDR3 is 15 residues. The CDR3 region has the DNA TGTGCCAGCAGCATATTAGCGGAGGTACGGCTTGAGCAGTTCTTC. Encoded protein: CASSILAEVRLEQFF.

The genes are TRBV4-3 and TRBJ1-2, with D possibly matching TRBD1 (5 bases). V was pared by 4 bases and J by 8 bases, with 11 bases between. The CDR3 consists of 12 residues. CDR1 and CDR2 from the germline V gene are LGHNA and YSLEER. This CDR3 is CASSREGWGYTF. CDR3 sequence (DNA): TGCGCCAGCAGCCGCGAGGGGTGGGGCTACACCTTC.

The gene calls are TRBV12-3 or TRBV12-4 and TRBJ1-5; D gene uncertain. Trimming took 6 bases from V and 3 from J, leaving 21 bases between them. The CDR3 runs 17 residues. Here the CDR3 reads CASSPKPSYPSNQPQHF. The CDR3 DNA sequence: TGTGCCAGCAGCCCTAAACCATCCTACCCCTCCAATCAGCCCCAGCATTTT.

In its sample, this clonotype was seen a few times. V is TRBV9 and J is TRBJ2-1; TRBD2 agrees at 16 bases. The CDR3 has 15 amino acids. V trimming: 4 bases; J trimming: 8 bases; junction bases outside the gene matches: 3. Germline V CDR1 and CDR2: SGDLS, YYNGEE. The CDR3 loop is CASSTGTSGRDEQFF. The CDR3 DNA sequence: TGTGCCAGCAGCACCGGGACTAGCGGGAGGGATGAGCAGTTCTTC.

The DNA of the CDR3 is TGCGCCACCACAATCCAGGGCCCCGGTAATTCACCCCTCCACTTT. It translates to CATTIQGPGNSPLHF. The chain uses TRBV5-1 and TRBJ1-6; D perhaps matches TRBD1 (5 bases). The germline gives CDR1 SGHRS, CDR2 YFSETQ. The CDR3 totals 15 residues. V lost 9 bases and J lost 6, with 19 bases in between.

The chain employs TRBV27 and TRBJ2-1, with D uncertain. CDR1 is MNHEY, CDR2 SMNVEV, per germline (reference sequence). The CDR3 is 13 residues long. Trimming took off 2 bases at V and 6 bases at J, with 8 bases between the two ends. The CDR3 coding sequence is TGTGCCAGCAGTTTACGACTGACCAATGAGCAGTTCTTC. Translating gives CASSLRLTNEQFF.

The V call is TRBV9, the J call TRBJ1-1; possible D gene TRBD1, 6 bases. CDR3 size: 14 residues. The V gene's germline CDR1 is SGDLS and CDR2 YYNGEE. Trimming pared 0 bases from V and 4 bases from J, leaving 10 bases between. In nucleotides, the CDR3 is TGTGCCAGCAGCGTAGCAGGGGAACGCACTGAAGCTTTCTTT. Protein sequence: CASSVAGERTEAFF.

This clonotype has only a few counts. The J gene is TRBJ2-5, the V gene TRBV20-1, with D possibly called TRBD1 or TRBD2 (5 bases each). The CDR3 spans 14 residues. The V gene lost 3 bases and the J gene lost 4 bases, with 15 bases spanning the gap. CDR1 and CDR2 (germline): DFQATT, SNEGSKA (reference sequence). The CDR3 coding sequence is TGCAGTGCTAGGAGGGGTGTCGGAGTAGAGACCCAGTACTTC. Encoded protein: CSARRGVGVETQYF.

The chain has TRBV12-3 or TRBV12-4 and TRBJ2-7, with D possibly being TRBD2 (5 bases). CDR3 length equals 15 residues. Trimming shortened V by 3 bases and J by 3 bases, and 15 bases separated the two germline ends. As DNA, the CDR3 is TGTGCCAGCAGTTTCAAGGACTCTTCGATCTACGAGCAGTACTTC. Encoded protein: CASSFKDSSIYEQYF.

V is TRBV10-3 and J is TRBJ2-7; no clear D gene. There are 14 residues in the CDR3. The V end lost 2 bases, the J end lost 1 base, and 9 bases lay between the germline ends. Germline V gives CDR1 ENHRY, CDR2 SYGVKD. The CDR3 region has the DNA TGTGCCATCAGTGAGACCGGACGTTCCTACGAGCAGTACTTC. Residues: CAISETGRSYEQYF.

In regard to this clonotype: A much larger clone sits a single nucleotide away, making a read error possible. The chain is built from TRBV9 and TRBJ2-1; no definite D call. With the DNA end fitting TRBJ2-7 better, the J assignment may be wrong. There are 14 residues in the CDR3. The germline V gene has CDR1 SGDLS and CDR2 YYNGEE. CDR3 nucleotide sequence: TGTGCCAGCAGCGTAGATCCGACGGCCTACGTGCAGTACTTC. It codes for CASSVDPTAYVQYF.

The J gene is TRBJ2-2, the V gene TRBV4-2; D is ambiguous. V shed 0 bases and J shed 0 bases, with 11 bases lying between them. Germline V CDR1 and CDR2: LGHNA, YNFKEQ. CDR3 length: 17 amino acids. As DNA, the CDR3 is TGTGCCAGCAGCCAAGATCTGGCGGTCGCGAACACCGGGGAGCTGTTTTTT. Its protein product is CASSQDLAVANTGELFF.

This chain joins TRBV4-1 and TRBJ2-7; maybe TRBD2 (7 bases). Germline assignment: CDR1 MGHRA and CDR2 YSYEKL. Deletions cut 2 bases from V and 2 bases from J, with 16 bases between. The CDR3 has 16 residues. CDR3: CASSQSSGGGTYEQYF. DNA of the CDR3: TGCGCCAGCAGCCAATCTAGCGGAGGGGGGACCTACGAGCAGTACTTC.

This clonotype was seen a handful of times. This rearrangement joins TRBV5-1 to TRBJ2-3, with TRBD1 as a possible D gene (5 bases). The V gene lost 0 bases and the J gene lost 1 base, with 9 bases spanning the gap. The length of the CDR3 is 15 residues. Germline V gene lookup returns CDR1 SGHRS and CDR2 YFSETQ. The CDR3 sequence is CASSLDLGGTDTQYF. CDR3 DNA sequence: TGCGCCAGCAGCTTGGATCTAGGGGGCACAGATACGCAGTATTTT.

The chain is built from TRBV6-5 and TRBJ1-1; no firm D call. The CDR3 runs 14 residues. The germline V gene has CDR1 MNHEY and CDR2 SVGAGI. V was trimmed by 4 bases and J by 0 bases, leaving 9 bases between them. The CDR3 is CASSSPFMNTEAFF. The CDR3 bases are TGTGCCAGCAGTTCTCCGTTTATGAACACTGAAGCTTTCTTT.

A few counts support this clonotype. The chain has TRBV27 and TRBJ1-2, with 11 bases aligning to TRBD1. The CDR3 length is 15 residues. Germline CDR1 is MNHEY and CDR2 is SMNVEV (reference sequence). With 6 bases clipped from V and 4 bases from J, the junction kept 7 bases outside the gene matches. The CDR3 nucleotides read TGTGCCAGCAGGCGAGGCGGGACAGGGGGCTATGGCTACACCTTC. As protein: CASRRGGTGGYGYTF.